Each of the 23 T cell receptor beta chains below was sequenced from the same sample in a study of T-cell memory formation after mild COVID-19. MiXCR, run by TCRdb on the 5' RACE reads, gives a single entry per CDR3 protein. This repertoire shows some 300,000 distinct CDR3 sequences, roughly a fifth found once; its top ten account for around a fifth. The specimen sequenced was PBMCs or a T cell subset sorted from them (not recorded which). These receptors were obtained from a young man who had mild COVID-19 (a few samples of this study predate the infection). Cell type and time point are not known.

The chain carries TRBV7-2 and TRBJ2-3; D is undetermined. Looked up from germline, CDR1 is SGHTA and CDR2 is FQGNSA. The CDR3 extends over 14 amino acids. The germline V and J ends were trimmed by 3 bases and 4 bases, with 11 bases remaining between them. CDR3: CASSFLVPPDTQYF. CDR3 coding DNA: TGTGCCAGCAGCTTCCTAGTACCCCCAGATACGCAGTATTTT.

This rearrangement joins TRBV6-4 to TRBJ2-2, with a possible D match to TRBD2 (5 bases). CDR1 is MRHNA and CDR2 is SNTAGT in the germline V gene. Trimming shortened V by 2 bases and J by 7 bases, and 11 bases separated the two germline ends. This CDR3 region has 14 residues. The CDR3 sequence: CASSDRMGSGELFF. For the CDR3, the DNA is TGTGCCAGCAGTGACAGGATGGGGAGCGGGGAGCTGTTTTTT.

This clonotype was found many times. J is TRBJ2-4 and V is TRBV7-6; D is possibly TRBD1 or TRBD2 (5 bases each). The ends were cut back, 5 bases at V and 8 bases at J, with 16 bases in the middle. Germline V gives CDR1 SGHVS, CDR2 FNYEAQ. This CDR3 region has 14 residues. Here the CDR3 reads CASSATGPKDIQYF. For the CDR3, the DNA is TGTGCCAGCAGCGCGACGGGACCGAAGGACATTCAGTACTTC.

This chain links TRBV5-1 with TRBJ2-5; D is unclear. Germline V gives CDR1 SGHRS, CDR2 YFSETQ. V lost 0 bases and J 1 base, leaving 7 bases between the germline ends. The CDR3 covers 14 residues. The CDR3 nucleotides read TGCGCCAGCAGCTTGGAAACAGTCCAAGAGACCCAGTACTTC. The encoded protein is CASSLETVQETQYF.

The sample holds a few counts of this clonotype. The chain links TRBV7-9 to TRBJ1-5, with TRBD1 matching over 9 bases. This CDR3 has 16 amino acids. Germline V gene data show CDR1 as SEHNR and CDR2 as FQNEAQ (reference sequence). J was trimmed by 0 bases and V by 6 bases; bases with no gene match: 6. The CDR3 DNA reads TGTGCCAGCAGTTACCGGGACAGGGCTAGCAATCAGCCCCAGCATTTT. It translates to CASSYRDRASNQPQHF.

V usage is TRBV4-2 and J usage is TRBJ1-5, with D possibly being TRBD1 (5 bases). Germline loops: CDR1 LGHNA, CDR2 YNFKEQ. Trimming left V 4 bases short and J 4 bases short, with 14 bases between. There are 15 residues in the CDR3. CDR3 in amino acids: CASSPQGGWNQPQHF. As DNA, the CDR3 is TGTGCCAGCAGCCCTCAGGGTGGGTGGAATCAGCCCCAGCATTTT.

This clonotype was recorded a few times. CDR3 region: CASSRLVSSYNEQFF. DNA for the CDR3: TGTGCCAGCAGTAGACTAGTCAGCTCCTACAATGAGCAGTTCTTC. This sequence joins TRBV28 and TRBJ2-1; a possible D gene is TRBD2 (6 bases). CDR3 length equals 15 residues. Germline V lookup: CDR1 MDHEN, CDR2 SYDVKM. Trimming pared 5 bases from V and 0 bases from J, leaving 11 bases between. The full variable domain, completed using reference TRBV28 and TRBJ2-1, is DVKVTQSSRYLVKRTGEKVFLECVQDMDHENMFWYRQDPGLGLRLIYFSYDVKMKEKGDIPEGYSVSREKKERFSLILESASTNQTSMYLCASSRLVSSYNEQFFGPGTRLTVL.

The table lists this clonotype with a few counts. The rearrangement uses TRBV5-1 and TRBJ2-5; 7 nucleotides align to TRBD2. The CDR3 totals 16 residues. From germline, CDR1 is SGHRS and CDR2 YFSETQ. Germline trimming cut 2 bases from V and 2 bases from J; bases unmatched to any gene: 9. This CDR3 reads CASSFRLADNQETQYF. The CDR3 nucleotides read TGCGCCAGCAGCTTTCGCCTAGCGGATAATCAAGAGACCCAGTACTTC.

This chain links TRBV7-6 with TRBJ2-2; D might be TRBD1 (5 bases). The CDR3 has 15 amino acids. CDR1 SGHVS and CDR2 FNYEAQ come from the germline V gene. V lost 4 bases and J 5 bases, leaving 14 bases between the germline ends. The CDR3: CASSSRVMRTGELFF. The CDR3 DNA follows: TGTGCCAGCAGCTCCAGGGTTATGAGGACCGGGGAGCTGTTTTTT.

The V call is TRBV5-1, the J call TRBJ1-2; possibly TRBD1 for D (5 bases). CDR3 length equals 14 residues. The V end was cut by 2 bases, the J end by 0 bases, with 8 bases between. Germline values: CDR1 SGHRS, CDR2 YFSETQ. The CDR3 sequence is CASSFDRTNYGYTF. The DNA of the CDR3 is TGCGCCAGCAGCTTTGACAGAACTAACTATGGCTACACCTTC.

The chain recombines TRBV4-1 with TRBJ1-1; D gene uncertain. The CDR3 is made up of 14 amino acids. Germline CDR1 MGHRA, CDR2 YSYEKL. The ends were cut back, 2 bases at V and 2 bases at J, with 9 bases in the middle. As DNA, the CDR3 is TGCGCCAGCAGCCAAATACGTCCAAACACTGAAGCTTTCTTT. Encoded protein: CASSQIRPNTEAFF.

This clonotype turned up a few times. The rearrangement joins TRBV12-3 or TRBV12-4 to TRBJ2-7, with D perhaps TRBD1 or TRBD2 (5 bases each). The CDR3 is 15 amino acids. V was pared by 6 bases and J by 0 bases, with 15 bases between. The CDR3 nucleotides read TGTGCCAGCAGCCCCAGGTGGGACCACTCCTACGAGCAGTACTTC. Protein sequence: CASSPRWDHSYEQYF.

V and J are TRBV11-2 and TRBJ2-3; 7 bases agree with TRBD1. The CDR3 spans 15 residues. The V gene end was trimmed by 4 bases and the J gene end by 7 bases; junction bases not matched to a gene: 11. CDR1 and CDR2 from the germline V gene are SGHAT and FQNNGV. The CDR3 bases are TGTGCCAGCAGCTACCGGGACAGCGTTCTGAATACGCAGTATTTT. It encodes CASSYRDSVLNTQYF.

This clonotype was seen a few times. CDR3 region: CASSGTGGYNEQFF. The CDR3 bases are TGTGCCAGCAGTGGGACAGGGGGCTACAATGAGCAGTTCTTC. The chain combines TRBV2 with TRBJ2-1; 10 nucleotides line up with TRBD1. The germline V gene has CDR1 SNHLY and CDR2 FYNNEI. The CDR3 is 14 amino acids. J lost 3 bases, V lost 4 bases, and 0 bases had no gene match.

This chain joins TRBV6-6 and TRBJ2-7, with a tentative D call TRBD2 (6 bases). The V gene lost 1 base and the J gene lost 4 bases, with 14 bases spanning the gap. The CDR3 has 15 residues. Germline CDR1 MNHNY, CDR2 SVGAGI (reference sequence). Written as DNA, the CDR3 is TGTGCCAGCAGTTACTTTCCTAGCGCGGCATACGAGCAGTACTTC. Protein sequence: CASSYFPSAAYEQYF.

This clonotype was observed at least ten times. V gene TRBV5-6 combines with J gene TRBJ2-7; 7 nucleotides match TRBD2. The CDR3 has 15 residues. The germline V gene encodes CDR1 SGHDT and CDR2 YYEEEE. The ends lost 2 bases at V and 4 bases at J; junction bases unmatched: 9. The CDR3 DNA sequence: TGTGCCAGCAGCTTTCTCACCCGGGGGGAGTACGAGCAGTACTTC. It specifies CASSFLTRGEYEQYF.

The chain couples TRBV11-2 to TRBJ2-5; 9 positions match TRBD2. The CDR3 runs to 15 residues. CDR1 is SGHAT, CDR2 FQNNGV, per germline. Losses at the gene ends were 5 bases for V and 3 bases for J; bases not matched to a gene: 7. The CDR3 is CASSLMTSGKETQYF. The CDR3, as DNA: TGTGCCAGCAGCCTGATGACTAGCGGTAAAGAGACCCAGTACTTC.

Only one count was recorded for this clonotype. The V gene is TRBV6-2 or TRBV6-3, the J gene TRBJ2-5; D may match TRBD1 or TRBD2 (5 bases each). CDR1 and CDR2 from the germline V gene are MNHEY and SVGEGT. This CDR3 comprises 14 residues. V was pared by 8 bases and J by 0 bases, with 13 bases between. CDR3 residues: CASASLGDQETQYF. CDR3 coding DNA: TGTGCCAGCGCATCCCTGGGGGACCAAGAGACCCAGTACTTC.

This chain connects TRBV2 to TRBJ1-2; D is uncertain. The CDR3 consists of 12 residues. V lost 1 base, J lost 7 bases, and 7 bases lay in between. Per germline, CDR1 SNHLY and CDR2 FYNNEI. CDR3 in amino acids: CASSEVAGGYTF. The CDR3 DNA reads TGTGCCAGCAGTGAAGTGGCAGGTGGCTACACCTTC.

This clonotype has just a few counts. The chain has TRBV6-6 and TRBJ2-7; no clear D gene. This CDR3 has 10 amino acids. Per the germline V gene, CDR1 is MNHNY and CDR2 is SVGAGI (reference sequence). V lost 2 bases, J lost 5 bases, and 1 base lay in between. The CDR3: CASSYHEQYV. The DNA for the CDR3 is TGTGCCAGCAGTTACCACGAGCAGTACGTC.

In its sample, this clonotype was seen a few times. This chain joins TRBV28 and TRBJ2-7, with a possible D match to TRBD2 (6 bases). Trimming took off 5 bases at V and 7 bases at J, with 15 bases between the two ends. This CDR3 comprises 13 residues. Per germline, CDR1 MDHEN and CDR2 SYDVKM. CDR3 DNA: TGTGCCAGCAGTGGAGGGACTTTCCCAGAGCAGTACGTC. The encoded protein is CASSGGTFPEQYV.

The table lists this clonotype with a few counts. The J gene is TRBJ1-1, the V gene TRBV6-2 or TRBV6-3, with D possibly matching TRBD1 (6 bases). The CDR3 loop spans 13 amino acids. From germline, CDR1 is MNHEY and CDR2 SVGEGT. The V and J ends lost 7 bases and 1 base respectively, with 10 bases between them. This chain's CDR3 is CASTMDRNTEAFF. The CDR3 DNA sequence: TGTGCCAGCACCATGGACAGGAACACTGAAGCTTTCTTT.

The sample holds many counts of this clonotype. The V gene is TRBV20-1, the J gene TRBJ2-5, with no clear D. V gave up 1 base and J gave up 5 bases, with 5 bases separating them. This CDR3 has 11 amino acids. Germline V gene lookup returns CDR1 DFQATT and CDR2 SNEGSKA (reference sequence). The CDR3 region has the DNA TGCAGTGCTAGAGGTCCGGAGACCCAGTACTTC. The encoded protein is CSARGPETQYF.